These 30 T cell receptor beta chains share one sample of origin, sequenced in a study of post-analysis software for immune sequencing data. No antigen is known for these receptors. Findings of the study overall: Patients had higher frequencies than controls of about five TRBV segments, including TRBV5-6, TRBV5-1 and TRBV20-1.

Prepared libraries of TCR beta cDNA carried unique molecular identifiers. In TCRdb, the PCR reads were re-called with MiXCR into one record per CDR3 protein. The sample records about 810,000 distinct CDR3 sequences, approximately 50% being singletons. Sequenced: blood. Receptors were obtained from a girl between 10 and 17 years old with multiple sclerosis.

The V gene is TRBV5-6, the J gene TRBJ1-6; weak D call: TRBD1 (5 bases). Looked up from germline, CDR1 is SGHDT and CDR2 is YYEEEE. The CDR3 consists of 16 residues. V lost 4 bases and J 7 bases, leaving 18 bases between the germline ends. CDR3 loop: CASSQAGTSRNSPLHF. The CDR3 DNA is TGTGCCAGCAGCCAGGCCGGGACCTCTAGGAATTCACCCCTCCACTTT.

The V call is TRBV3-1, the J call TRBJ1-2; 8 bases align to TRBD1. J gave up 3 bases and V 2 bases, and 8 bases lay outside the gene matches. Germline CDR1 is LGHDT and CDR2 is YNNKEL (reference sequence). The CDR3 extends over 16 amino acids. The CDR3 coding sequence is TGTGCCAGCAGCCAACAGCGGACAGGGTACGACTATGGCTACACCTTC. Its translation is CASSQQRTGYDYGYTF.

The chain couples TRBV4-1 to TRBJ2-4; 8 bases are shared with TRBD1. The J call may be faulty, since TRBJ2-7 better matches the DNA end. Germline lookup yields CDR1 MGHRA and CDR2 YSYEKL. The CDR3 covers 17 residues. The CDR3 spells CASSQTISGTGTYEQYF. CDR3 DNA sequence: TGCGCCAGCAGCCAAACAATCTCCGGGACAGGAACTTACGAGCAGTACTTC.

The chain links TRBV20-1 to TRBJ2-5; TRBD2 matches at 11 bases. The CDR3 totals 17 residues. With V trimmed by 5 bases and J by 0 bases, 11 bases remained unmatched. Germline loops: CDR1 DFQATT, CDR2 SNEGSKA (reference sequence). CDR3 nucleotide sequence: TGCAGTGCTCGAATAGCGGGGGGGGCTTGGTACCAAGAGACCCAGTACTTC. Translating it yields CSARIAGGAWYQETQYF.

CDR3 protein: CSASPGGNEQYF. The CDR3, as DNA: TGCAGTGCCTCCCCCGGGGGGAACGAGCAGTACTTC. The chain employs TRBV20-1 and TRBJ2-7; TRBD2 matches at 7 bases. V lost 6 bases, J lost 5 bases, and 7 bases stayed unmatched. The germline V gene encodes CDR1 DFQATT and CDR2 SNEGSKA (reference sequence). The CDR3 runs to 12 residues.

The V gene is TRBV27, the J gene TRBJ2-1; D is perhaps TRBD2 (7 bases). The germline V and J ends were trimmed by 1 base and 7 bases, with 17 bases remaining between them. Germline loops: CDR1 MNHEY, CDR2 SMNVEV (reference sequence). The CDR3 runs 16 residues. This chain's CDR3 is CASSLYGGANRNEQFF. The CDR3, as DNA: TGTGCCAGCAGTTTATATGGGGGGGCTAACAGAAATGAGCAGTTCTTC.

CDR3 nucleotide sequence: TGCGCCAGCAGCTTGGCATTCCCGGGTGTCACAGATACGCAGTATTTT. This sequence encodes CASSLAFPGVTDTQYF. The rearrangement joins TRBV5-1 to TRBJ2-3, with unresolved D. V was pared by 0 bases and J by 2 bases, with 13 bases between. Germline loops: CDR1 SGHRS, CDR2 YFSETQ. This CDR3 is 16 amino acids long.

This sequence joins TRBV5-6 and TRBJ2-5; perhaps TRBD1 as D (5 bases). CDR1 SGHDT and CDR2 YYEEEE come from the germline V gene. The ends were cut back, 4 bases at V and 3 bases at J, with 16 bases in the middle. CDR3 size: 15 residues. In DNA, the CDR3 is TGTGCCAGCAGCCCGCGACAGTGGTATGAAGAGACCCAGTACTTC. It translates to CASSPRQWYEETQYF. Complete variable domain (other parts from reference TRBV5-6 and TRBJ2-5): DAGVTQSPTHLIKTRGQQVTLRCSPKSGHDTVSWYQQALGQGPQFIFQYYEEEERQRGNFPDRFSGHQFPNYSSELNVNALLLGDSALYLCASSPRQWYEETQYFGPGTRLLVL.

This clonotype was counted only a few times. The genes are TRBV29-1 and TRBJ1-2; 8 bases match TRBD1. The germline V gene encodes CDR1 SQVTM and CDR2 ANQGSEA. Unmatched junction bases numbered 10, after V lost 7 bases and J lost 6 bases. The CDR3 has 13 residues. Here the CDR3 DNA reads TGCAGCGCTCCTCGGCCAGGGGGCAATGGCTACACCTTC. Translating it yields CSAPRPGGNGYTF. Drawing the rest from reference TRBV29-1 and TRBJ1-2, the complete variable domain is SAVISQKPSRDICQRGTSLTIQCQVDSQVTMMFWYRQQPGQSLTLIATANQGSEATYESGFVIDKFPISRPNLTFSTLTVSNMSPEDSSIYLCSAPRPGGNGYTFGSGTRLTVV.

This clonotype has just one count. This rearrangement joins TRBV20-1 to TRBJ2-7, with TRBD1 matching over 7 bases. Losses at the gene ends were 3 bases for V and 8 bases for J; bases not matched to a gene: 10. This CDR3 comprises 13 residues. Germline V gene sequence: CDR1 DFQATT, CDR2 SNEGSKA (reference sequence). The CDR3 reads CSASRDSPTKQYF. The CDR3 bases are TGCAGTGCTAGCCGGGACAGTCCTACGAAGCAGTACTTC.

The J gene is TRBJ2-4, the V gene TRBV12-3 or TRBV12-4; no clear D gene. The J call is doubtful: the DNA matches TRBJ2-7 better. The CDR3 contains 13 residues. The CDR3 protein is CASSLSSNYEQYF. For the CDR3, the DNA is TGTGCCAGCAGTTTAAGTAGTAACTACGAGCAGTACTTC.

The V and J genes are TRBV20-1 and TRBJ2-5, with no clear D. This CDR3 has 13 residues. The V gene lost 6 bases and the J gene lost 4 bases, with 15 bases spanning the gap. CDR1 DFQATT and CDR2 SNEGSKA come from the germline V gene (reference sequence). CDR3 region: CSAHSGWAETQYF. The CDR3 nucleotides are TGCAGTGCCCATTCTGGGTGGGCAGAGACCCAGTACTTC.

Only a few counts were recorded for this clonotype. The junction does not match germline at one end; this may be a read error. V gene TRBV7-2 combines with J gene TRBJ2-1; D remains unclear. CDR1 and CDR2 from the germline V gene are SGHTA and FQGNSA. The CDR3 sequence is 14 residues long. CDR3 loop: CASSFIPVGDEQFF. CDR3 in DNA: TGTGCCAGTAGCTTTATCCCAGTTGGGGATGAGCAGTTCTTC.

The chain is built from TRBV7-9 and TRBJ1-1; the D is unclear. V was trimmed by 4 bases and J by 0 bases, leaving 9 bases between them. The CDR3 spans 14 residues. Germline V gene sequence: CDR1 SEHNR, CDR2 FQNEAQ (reference sequence). In DNA, the CDR3 is TGTGCCAGCAGCTCGAAGGCCATGAACACTGAAGCTTTCTTT. This gives the protein CASSSKAMNTEAFF.

Details on this clonotype: Being one base from a much bigger clone, this may be a read error. This sequence joins TRBV11-2 and TRBJ2-1, with 8 bases fitting TRBD2. The germline CDR1 and CDR2 sequences are SGHAT and FQNNGV. This CDR3 comprises 17 residues. After removal of 0 bases from V and 10 bases from J, the junction contained 14 bases not matched to a gene. CDR3 loop: CASSLDRVTSGSYEQFF. The CDR3 DNA reads as TGTGCCAGCAGCTTAGACAGGGTAACTAGCGGATCCTACGAGCAGTTCTTC. Based on the CDR3 plus reference TRBV11-2 and TRBJ2-1, the full variable domain is EAGVAQSPRYKIIEKRQSVAFWCNPISGHATLYWYQQILGQGPKLLIQFQNNGVVDDSQLPKDRFSAERLKGVDSTLKIQPAKLEDSAVYLCASSLDRVTSGSYEQFFGPGTRLTVL.

The chain has TRBV5-1 and TRBJ1-2; tentative D call: TRBD1 (6 bases). The germline V gene has CDR1 SGHRS and CDR2 YFSETQ. This CDR3 has 14 amino acids. The ends were cut back, 0 bases at V and 6 bases at J, with 12 bases in the middle. CDR3 nucleotide sequence: TGCGCCAGCAGCTTGGTTGCGGGGGCGCATGGCTACACCTTC. Translating it yields CASSLVAGAHGYTF. Complete variable domain (other parts from reference TRBV5-1 and TRBJ1-2): KAGVTQTPRYLIKTRGQQVTLSCSPISGHRSVSWYQQTPGQGLQFLFEYFSETQRNKGNFPGRFSGRQFSNSRSEMNVSTLELGDSALYLCASSLVAGAHGYTFGSGTRLTVV.

V usage is TRBV20-1 and J usage is TRBJ2-3, with 12 bases that match TRBD2. With V trimmed by 5 bases and J by 6 bases, 9 bases remained unmatched. The CDR3 totals 15 residues. In germline, CDR1 is DFQATT, CDR2 SNEGSKA (reference sequence). The CDR3 DNA is TGCAGTGCTCCGCGGACTAGCGGGGTTCCGGATACGCAGTATTTT. Residues: CSAPRTSGVPDTQYF.

This chain joins TRBV10-3 and TRBJ2-1, with a possible D match to TRBD2 (7 bases). V lost 3 bases, J lost 1 base, and 10 bases lay in between. CDR1 ENHRY and CDR2 SYGVKD come from the germline V gene. The CDR3 runs 15 residues. The CDR3 protein is CAISEGGGSYNEQFF. The CDR3 DNA sequence: TGTGCCATCAGTGAAGGGGGGGGATCCTACAATGAGCAGTTCTTC.

This clonotype was recorded only once. The V gene is TRBV24-1, the J gene TRBJ1-2; a weak D match, TRBD1 (5 bases). The CDR3 runs to 13 residues. Germline loops: CDR1 KGHDR, CDR2 SFDVKD. V shed 6 bases and J shed 5 bases, with 12 bases lying between them. CDR3 nucleotides: TGTGCCACCAGTTCCGGGACGGATTATGGCTACACCTTC. Translated, it gives CATSSGTDYGYTF.

This clonotype was counted a few times. The chain couples TRBV20-1 to TRBJ2-3; D gene uncertain. CDR3 length: 9 amino acids. Trimming shortened V by 2 bases and J by 10 bases, and 4 bases separated the two germline ends. Germline V gene data show CDR1 as DFQATT and CDR2 as SNEGSKA (reference sequence). The CDR3, as DNA: TGCAGTGCTAGATACCCGCAGTATTTT. Translating gives CSARYPQYF.

The chain uses TRBV7-2 and TRBJ2-2; D is unclear. V was clipped by 5 bases and J by 2 bases, with 9 bases between them. The CDR3 extends over 14 amino acids. CDR1 and CDR2 (germline): SGHTA, FQGNSA. The CDR3 sequence is CASSPRLNTGELFF. The CDR3 bases are TGTGCCAGCAGCCCCCGACTTAACACCGGGGAGCTGTTTTTT.

In its sample, this clonotype was seen many times. This sequence joins TRBV29-1 and TRBJ2-7; D remains ambiguous. Germline CDR1 reads SQVTM; CDR2 reads ANQGSEA. CDR3 length equals 12 residues. V was pared by 3 bases and J by 2 bases, with 8 bases between. Here the CDR3 DNA reads TGCAGCGTTGAGTACCCGACCTACGAGCAGTACTTC. Protein sequence: CSVEYPTYEQYF.

For the CDR3, the DNA is TGTGCCAGTAGTACCACACAGGGACGGGGCAAGTACTTC. Protein: CASSTTQGRGKYF. The V and J genes are TRBV19 and TRBJ2-7; a possible D gene is TRBD1 (6 bases). CDR3 size: 13 residues. Between the trimmed V and J ends, which lost 4 bases and 11 bases, there was a span of 18 bases. Germline CDR1 and CDR2: LNHDA and SQIVND (reference sequence).

The chain combines TRBV11-2 with TRBJ2-6; maybe TRBD1 (5 bases). The CDR3 sequence is 13 residues long. Germline lookup yields CDR1 SGHAT and CDR2 FQNNGV. V lost 3 bases and J lost 13, with 13 bases in between. CDR3 region: CASSLSRQQVLTF. The DNA of the CDR3 is TGTGCCAGCAGCTTGTCAAGACAGCAAGTCCTGACTTTC.

CDR3 in amino acids: CASSLEMTVNTEAFF. The DNA for the CDR3 is TGTGCCAGCAGCTTAGAAATGACAGTGAACACTGAAGCTTTCTTT. The chain combines TRBV7-2 with TRBJ1-1, with D possibly TRBD1 on 5 matching bases. Trimming removed 1 base at V and 0 bases at J, with 9 bases between. Germline loops: CDR1 SGHTA, CDR2 FQGNSA. This CDR3 contains 15 residues.

This clonotype was detected a few times. The rearrangement joins TRBV20-1 to TRBJ2-3, with a possible D match to TRBD2 (5 bases). The CDR3 covers 14 residues. Germline loops: CDR1 DFQATT, CDR2 SNEGSKA (reference sequence). V was clipped by 3 bases and J by 0 bases, with 10 bases between them. The CDR3 loop reads CSASVRASTDTQYF. The CDR3 DNA sequence: TGCAGTGCTAGTGTGCGGGCTAGCACAGATACGCAGTATTTT.

The chain recombines TRBV10-2 with TRBJ2-3; no clear D. Germline CDR1 and CDR2: WSHSY and SAAADI. Trimming removed 2 bases at V and 4 bases at J, with 16 bases between. The CDR3 has 16 residues. CDR3 sequence (DNA): TGCGCCAGCAGTGAGAAAGGATCGGGTACCCCAGATACGCAGTATTTT. Residues: CASSEKGSGTPDTQYF.

The J gene is TRBJ2-7, the V gene TRBV20-1; 11 positions match TRBD1. The J call is doubtful: the DNA matches TRBJ2-5 better. The CDR3 has 16 residues. The germline V gene encodes CDR1 DFQATT and CDR2 SNEGSKA (reference sequence). DNA for the CDR3: TGCAGTGCTGATTTTGCCGGGACAGGGGGGATTGAGACCCAGTACTTC. Its protein is CSADFAGTGGIETQYF.

This chain connects TRBV25-1 to TRBJ2-7; D not certain. Trimming stripped 0 bases from V and 5 bases from J, with 11 bases between. The CDR3 covers 14 residues. CDR1 and CDR2 (germline): MGHDK, SYGVNS. CDR3 region: CASSEYPLSHEQYF. DNA of the CDR3: TGTGCCAGCAGTGAATATCCCTTATCCCACGAGCAGTACTTC.

The J gene is TRBJ1-5, the V gene TRBV10-2; D is uncertain. CDR1 and CDR2 (germline): WSHSY, SAAADI. The CDR3 spans 16 residues. Trimming pared 2 bases from V and 0 bases from J, leaving 11 bases between. The CDR3 DNA reads as TGCGCCAGCAGTGAGAACGCGGGAGATAGCAATCAGCCCCAGCATTTT. Translated: CASSENAGDSNQPQHF.